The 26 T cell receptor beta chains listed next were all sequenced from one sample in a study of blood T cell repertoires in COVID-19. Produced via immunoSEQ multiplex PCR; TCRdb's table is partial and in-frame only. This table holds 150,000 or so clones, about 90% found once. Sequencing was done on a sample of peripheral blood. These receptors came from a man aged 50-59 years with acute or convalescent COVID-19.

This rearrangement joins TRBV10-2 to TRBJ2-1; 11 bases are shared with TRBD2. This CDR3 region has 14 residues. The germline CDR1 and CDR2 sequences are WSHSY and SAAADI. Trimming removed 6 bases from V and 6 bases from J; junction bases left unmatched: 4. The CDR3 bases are TGCGCCAGCAGGAGACTAGCGGGACTCAATGAGCAGTTCTTC. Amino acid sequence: CASRRLAGLNEQFF.

The CDR3, as DNA: TGTGCCAGCAGCCCTCCCGGACTAGCGGAAGAGACCCAGTACTTC. This encodes CASSPPGLAEETQYF. This chain connects TRBV7-2 to TRBJ2-5, with 10 positions matching TRBD2. The CDR3 runs to 15 residues. The germline V gene has CDR1 SGHTA and CDR2 FQGNSA. V lost 5 bases, J lost 3 bases, and 6 bases stayed unmatched.

CDR3 residues: CASSLRRQAHNEQFF. CDR3 sequence (DNA): TGTGCCAGCAGCCTACGAAGACAGGCGCACAATGAGCAGTTCTTC. J is TRBJ2-1 and V is TRBV11-1; the D gene is possibly TRBD1 (6 bases). CDR1 and CDR2 from the germline V gene are SGHAT and FQDESV (reference sequence). The CDR3 covers 15 residues. V lost 5 bases and J lost 5, with 16 bases in between.

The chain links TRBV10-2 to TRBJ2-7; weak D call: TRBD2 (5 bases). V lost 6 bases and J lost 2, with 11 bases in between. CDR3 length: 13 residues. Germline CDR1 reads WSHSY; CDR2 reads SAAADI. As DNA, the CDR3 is TGCGCCAGCAGAGCTGCCGGGACCTACGAGCAGTACGTC. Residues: CASRAAGTYEQYV.

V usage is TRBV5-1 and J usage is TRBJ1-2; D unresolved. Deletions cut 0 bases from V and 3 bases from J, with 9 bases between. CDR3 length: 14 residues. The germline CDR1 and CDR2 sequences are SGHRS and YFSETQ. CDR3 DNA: TGCGCCAGCAGCTTGGTTGAGGGCGACTATGGCTACACCTTC. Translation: CASSLVEGDYGYTF.

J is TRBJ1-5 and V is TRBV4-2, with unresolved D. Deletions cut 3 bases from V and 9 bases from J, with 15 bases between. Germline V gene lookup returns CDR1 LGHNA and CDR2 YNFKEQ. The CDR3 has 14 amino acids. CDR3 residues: CASSQGTDSRPQHF. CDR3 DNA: TGTGCCAGCAGCCAGGGAACGGACTCTAGGCCCCAGCATTTT.

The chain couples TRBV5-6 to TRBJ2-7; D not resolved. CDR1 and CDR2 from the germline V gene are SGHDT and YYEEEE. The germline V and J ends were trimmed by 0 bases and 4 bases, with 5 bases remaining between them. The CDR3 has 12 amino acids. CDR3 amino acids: CASSLGHYEQYV. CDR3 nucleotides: TGTGCCAGCAGCTTGGGTCATTACGAGCAGTACGTC.

This CDR3 reads CASSQDLLAGGWNTGELFF. The CDR3 DNA reads as TGTGCCAGCAGCCAAGATCTATTGGCGGGAGGTTGGAACACCGGGGAGCTGTTTTTT. The V call is TRBV14, the J call TRBJ2-2; 8 bases are a match to TRBD2. V shed 0 bases, J shed 1 base, and the junction held 10 bases outside the gene matches. The CDR3 loop spans 19 amino acids. Germline V gene lookup returns CDR1 SGHDN and CDR2 FVKESK.

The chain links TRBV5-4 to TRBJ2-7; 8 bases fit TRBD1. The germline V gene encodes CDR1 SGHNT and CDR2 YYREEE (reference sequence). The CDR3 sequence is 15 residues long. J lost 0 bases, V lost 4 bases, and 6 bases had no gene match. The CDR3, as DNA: TGTGCCAGCAGCGGACGGACAGGGAGCTCCTACGAGCAGTACGTC. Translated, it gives CASSGRTGSSYEQYV.

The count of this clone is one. This CDR3 is CASSSIQGSYEQYF. The DNA of the CDR3 is TGTGCCAGCAGTTCAATACAGGGCTCCTACGAGCAGTACTTC. The genes are TRBV27 and TRBJ2-7; possible D gene TRBD1, 6 bases. This CDR3 region has 14 residues. V was shortened by 4 bases and J by 0 bases, with 10 bases between the two germline ends. CDR1 and CDR2 from the germline V gene are MNHEY and SMNVEV (reference sequence).

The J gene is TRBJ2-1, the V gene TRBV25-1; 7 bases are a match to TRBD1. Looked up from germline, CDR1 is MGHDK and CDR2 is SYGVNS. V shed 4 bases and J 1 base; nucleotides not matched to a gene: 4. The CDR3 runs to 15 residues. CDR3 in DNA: TGTGCCAGCAGTGGACAGGGATCGTCCTACAATGAGCAGTTCTTC. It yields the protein CASSGQGSSYNEQFF.

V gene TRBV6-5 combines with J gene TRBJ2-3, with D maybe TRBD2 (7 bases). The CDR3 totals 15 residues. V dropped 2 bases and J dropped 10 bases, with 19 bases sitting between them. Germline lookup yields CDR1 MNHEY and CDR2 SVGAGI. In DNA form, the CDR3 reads TGTGCCAGCAGTTACATCCTAGGGGGGGCCTTGGCGCAGTATTTT. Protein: CASSYILGGALAQYF.

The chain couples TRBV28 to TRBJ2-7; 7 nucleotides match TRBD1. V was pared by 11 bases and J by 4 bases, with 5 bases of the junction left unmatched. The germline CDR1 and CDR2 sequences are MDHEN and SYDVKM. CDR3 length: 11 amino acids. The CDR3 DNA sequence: TGTGCCGTGGCGGACAGGTACGAGCAGTACGTC. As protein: CAVADRYEQYV.

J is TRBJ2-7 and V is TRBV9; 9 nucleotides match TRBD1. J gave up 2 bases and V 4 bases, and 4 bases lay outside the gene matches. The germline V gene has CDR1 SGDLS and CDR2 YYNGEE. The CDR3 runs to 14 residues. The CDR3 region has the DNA TGTGCCAGCAGCCGGACAGGGGTCCCCTACGAGCAGTACTTC. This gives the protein CASSRTGVPYEQYF.

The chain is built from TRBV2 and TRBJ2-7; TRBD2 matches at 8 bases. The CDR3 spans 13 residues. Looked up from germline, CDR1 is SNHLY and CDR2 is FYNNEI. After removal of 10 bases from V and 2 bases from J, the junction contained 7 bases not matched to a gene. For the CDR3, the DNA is TGTGCCACTGCAGGACTAGCCGCCTACGAGCAGTACTTC. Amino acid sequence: CATAGLAAYEQYF. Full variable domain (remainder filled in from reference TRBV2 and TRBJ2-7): EPEVTQTPSHQVTQMGQEVILRCVPISNHLYFYWYRQILGQKVEFLVSFYNNEISEKSEIFDDQFSVERPDGSNFTLKIRSTKLEDSAMYFCATAGLAAYEQYFGPGTRLTVT.

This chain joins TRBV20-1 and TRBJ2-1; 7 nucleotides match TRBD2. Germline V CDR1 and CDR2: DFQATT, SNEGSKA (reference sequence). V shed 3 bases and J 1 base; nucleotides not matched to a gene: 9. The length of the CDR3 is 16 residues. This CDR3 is CSASGGTKRSYNEQFF. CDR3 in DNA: TGCAGTGCTAGTGGGGGGACTAAAAGATCCTACAATGAGCAGTTCTTC.

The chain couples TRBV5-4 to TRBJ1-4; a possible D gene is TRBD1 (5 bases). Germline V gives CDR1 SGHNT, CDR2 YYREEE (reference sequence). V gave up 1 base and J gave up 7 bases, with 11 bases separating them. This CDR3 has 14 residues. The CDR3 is CASSLWGGGEKLFF. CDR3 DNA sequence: TGTGCCAGCAGCTTGTGGGGGGGTGGTGAAAAACTGTTTTTT. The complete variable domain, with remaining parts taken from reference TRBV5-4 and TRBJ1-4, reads ETGVTQSPTHLIKTRGQQVTLRCSSQSGHNTVSWYQQALGQGPQFIFQYYREEENGRGNFPPRFSGLQFPNYSSELNVNALELDDSALYLCASSLWGGGEKLFFGSGTQLSVL.

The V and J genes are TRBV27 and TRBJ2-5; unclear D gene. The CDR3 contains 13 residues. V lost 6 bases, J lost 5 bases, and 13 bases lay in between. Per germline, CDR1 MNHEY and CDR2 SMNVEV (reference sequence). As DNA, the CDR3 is TGTGCCAGCAGAAGGTCCATCGGGGAGACCCAGTACTTC. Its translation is CASRRSIGETQYF.

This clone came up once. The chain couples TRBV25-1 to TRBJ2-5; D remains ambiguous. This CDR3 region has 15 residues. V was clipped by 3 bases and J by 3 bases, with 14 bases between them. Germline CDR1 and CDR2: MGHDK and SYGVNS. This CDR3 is CASSDLGDGEETQYF. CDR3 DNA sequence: TGTGCCAGCAGTGATTTAGGAGATGGTGAAGAGACCCAGTACTTC. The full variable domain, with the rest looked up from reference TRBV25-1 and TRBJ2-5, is EADIYQTPRYLVIGTGKKITLECSQTMGHDKMYWYQQDPGMELHLIHYSYGVNSTEKGDLSSESTVSRIRTEHFPLTLESARPSHTSQYLCASSDLGDGEETQYFGPGTRLLVL.

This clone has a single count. The CDR3 nucleotides are TGTGCCAGCTCACAAGGACTAGTGGCCCACACCGGGGAGCTGTTTTTT. It specifies CASSQGLVAHTGELFF. The chain combines TRBV18 with TRBJ2-2; 7 positions match TRBD2. Germline V gene sequence: CDR1 KGHSH, CDR2 LQKENI. This CDR3 is 16 amino acids long. J gave up 3 bases and V 4 bases, and 8 bases lay outside the gene matches.

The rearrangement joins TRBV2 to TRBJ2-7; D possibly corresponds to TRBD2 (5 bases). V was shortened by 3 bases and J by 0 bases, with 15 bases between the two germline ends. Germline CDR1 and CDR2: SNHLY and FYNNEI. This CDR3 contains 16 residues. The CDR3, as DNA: TGTGCCAGCAGTGAGTCTCGGTGGGCGGGCTCCTACGAGCAGTACTTC. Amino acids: CASSESRWAGSYEQYF.

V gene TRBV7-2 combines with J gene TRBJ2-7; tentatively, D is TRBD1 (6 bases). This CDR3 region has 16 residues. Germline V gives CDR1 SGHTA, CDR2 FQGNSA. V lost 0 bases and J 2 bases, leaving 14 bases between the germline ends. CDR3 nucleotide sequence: TGTGCCAGCAGCTTAGCCGGGCGGACAGCCACCTACGAGCAGTACTTC. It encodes CASSLAGRTATYEQYF.

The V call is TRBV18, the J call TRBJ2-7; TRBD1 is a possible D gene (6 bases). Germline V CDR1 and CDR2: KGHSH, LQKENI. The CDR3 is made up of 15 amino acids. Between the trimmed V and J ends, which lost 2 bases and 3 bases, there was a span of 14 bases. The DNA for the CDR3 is TGTGCCAGCTCACCAGGGACATCGTGGGTCTACGAGCAGTACTTC. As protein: CASSPGTSWVYEQYF.

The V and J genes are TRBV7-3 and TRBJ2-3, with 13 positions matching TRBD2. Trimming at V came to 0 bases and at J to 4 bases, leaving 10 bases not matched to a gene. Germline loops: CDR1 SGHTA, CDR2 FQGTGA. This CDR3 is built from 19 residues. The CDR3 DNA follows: TGTGCCAGCAGCTTAACTCCCCGGACTAGCGGGAGTTACGCAGATACGCAGTATTTT. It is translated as CASSLTPRTSGSYADTQYF.

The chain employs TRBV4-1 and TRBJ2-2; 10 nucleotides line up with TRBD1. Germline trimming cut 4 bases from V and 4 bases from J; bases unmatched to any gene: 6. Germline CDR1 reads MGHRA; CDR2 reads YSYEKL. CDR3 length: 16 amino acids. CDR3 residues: CASSPPGQGSTGELFF. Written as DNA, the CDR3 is TGCGCCAGCAGCCCACCGGGACAGGGGAGCACCGGGGAGCTGTTTTTT.

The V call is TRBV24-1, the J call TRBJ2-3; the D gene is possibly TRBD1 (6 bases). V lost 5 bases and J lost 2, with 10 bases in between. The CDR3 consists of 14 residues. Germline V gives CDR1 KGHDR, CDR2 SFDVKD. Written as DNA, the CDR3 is TGTGCCACCAGTGGTCAGGGGTACACAGATACGCAGTATTTT. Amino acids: CATSGQGYTDTQYF.